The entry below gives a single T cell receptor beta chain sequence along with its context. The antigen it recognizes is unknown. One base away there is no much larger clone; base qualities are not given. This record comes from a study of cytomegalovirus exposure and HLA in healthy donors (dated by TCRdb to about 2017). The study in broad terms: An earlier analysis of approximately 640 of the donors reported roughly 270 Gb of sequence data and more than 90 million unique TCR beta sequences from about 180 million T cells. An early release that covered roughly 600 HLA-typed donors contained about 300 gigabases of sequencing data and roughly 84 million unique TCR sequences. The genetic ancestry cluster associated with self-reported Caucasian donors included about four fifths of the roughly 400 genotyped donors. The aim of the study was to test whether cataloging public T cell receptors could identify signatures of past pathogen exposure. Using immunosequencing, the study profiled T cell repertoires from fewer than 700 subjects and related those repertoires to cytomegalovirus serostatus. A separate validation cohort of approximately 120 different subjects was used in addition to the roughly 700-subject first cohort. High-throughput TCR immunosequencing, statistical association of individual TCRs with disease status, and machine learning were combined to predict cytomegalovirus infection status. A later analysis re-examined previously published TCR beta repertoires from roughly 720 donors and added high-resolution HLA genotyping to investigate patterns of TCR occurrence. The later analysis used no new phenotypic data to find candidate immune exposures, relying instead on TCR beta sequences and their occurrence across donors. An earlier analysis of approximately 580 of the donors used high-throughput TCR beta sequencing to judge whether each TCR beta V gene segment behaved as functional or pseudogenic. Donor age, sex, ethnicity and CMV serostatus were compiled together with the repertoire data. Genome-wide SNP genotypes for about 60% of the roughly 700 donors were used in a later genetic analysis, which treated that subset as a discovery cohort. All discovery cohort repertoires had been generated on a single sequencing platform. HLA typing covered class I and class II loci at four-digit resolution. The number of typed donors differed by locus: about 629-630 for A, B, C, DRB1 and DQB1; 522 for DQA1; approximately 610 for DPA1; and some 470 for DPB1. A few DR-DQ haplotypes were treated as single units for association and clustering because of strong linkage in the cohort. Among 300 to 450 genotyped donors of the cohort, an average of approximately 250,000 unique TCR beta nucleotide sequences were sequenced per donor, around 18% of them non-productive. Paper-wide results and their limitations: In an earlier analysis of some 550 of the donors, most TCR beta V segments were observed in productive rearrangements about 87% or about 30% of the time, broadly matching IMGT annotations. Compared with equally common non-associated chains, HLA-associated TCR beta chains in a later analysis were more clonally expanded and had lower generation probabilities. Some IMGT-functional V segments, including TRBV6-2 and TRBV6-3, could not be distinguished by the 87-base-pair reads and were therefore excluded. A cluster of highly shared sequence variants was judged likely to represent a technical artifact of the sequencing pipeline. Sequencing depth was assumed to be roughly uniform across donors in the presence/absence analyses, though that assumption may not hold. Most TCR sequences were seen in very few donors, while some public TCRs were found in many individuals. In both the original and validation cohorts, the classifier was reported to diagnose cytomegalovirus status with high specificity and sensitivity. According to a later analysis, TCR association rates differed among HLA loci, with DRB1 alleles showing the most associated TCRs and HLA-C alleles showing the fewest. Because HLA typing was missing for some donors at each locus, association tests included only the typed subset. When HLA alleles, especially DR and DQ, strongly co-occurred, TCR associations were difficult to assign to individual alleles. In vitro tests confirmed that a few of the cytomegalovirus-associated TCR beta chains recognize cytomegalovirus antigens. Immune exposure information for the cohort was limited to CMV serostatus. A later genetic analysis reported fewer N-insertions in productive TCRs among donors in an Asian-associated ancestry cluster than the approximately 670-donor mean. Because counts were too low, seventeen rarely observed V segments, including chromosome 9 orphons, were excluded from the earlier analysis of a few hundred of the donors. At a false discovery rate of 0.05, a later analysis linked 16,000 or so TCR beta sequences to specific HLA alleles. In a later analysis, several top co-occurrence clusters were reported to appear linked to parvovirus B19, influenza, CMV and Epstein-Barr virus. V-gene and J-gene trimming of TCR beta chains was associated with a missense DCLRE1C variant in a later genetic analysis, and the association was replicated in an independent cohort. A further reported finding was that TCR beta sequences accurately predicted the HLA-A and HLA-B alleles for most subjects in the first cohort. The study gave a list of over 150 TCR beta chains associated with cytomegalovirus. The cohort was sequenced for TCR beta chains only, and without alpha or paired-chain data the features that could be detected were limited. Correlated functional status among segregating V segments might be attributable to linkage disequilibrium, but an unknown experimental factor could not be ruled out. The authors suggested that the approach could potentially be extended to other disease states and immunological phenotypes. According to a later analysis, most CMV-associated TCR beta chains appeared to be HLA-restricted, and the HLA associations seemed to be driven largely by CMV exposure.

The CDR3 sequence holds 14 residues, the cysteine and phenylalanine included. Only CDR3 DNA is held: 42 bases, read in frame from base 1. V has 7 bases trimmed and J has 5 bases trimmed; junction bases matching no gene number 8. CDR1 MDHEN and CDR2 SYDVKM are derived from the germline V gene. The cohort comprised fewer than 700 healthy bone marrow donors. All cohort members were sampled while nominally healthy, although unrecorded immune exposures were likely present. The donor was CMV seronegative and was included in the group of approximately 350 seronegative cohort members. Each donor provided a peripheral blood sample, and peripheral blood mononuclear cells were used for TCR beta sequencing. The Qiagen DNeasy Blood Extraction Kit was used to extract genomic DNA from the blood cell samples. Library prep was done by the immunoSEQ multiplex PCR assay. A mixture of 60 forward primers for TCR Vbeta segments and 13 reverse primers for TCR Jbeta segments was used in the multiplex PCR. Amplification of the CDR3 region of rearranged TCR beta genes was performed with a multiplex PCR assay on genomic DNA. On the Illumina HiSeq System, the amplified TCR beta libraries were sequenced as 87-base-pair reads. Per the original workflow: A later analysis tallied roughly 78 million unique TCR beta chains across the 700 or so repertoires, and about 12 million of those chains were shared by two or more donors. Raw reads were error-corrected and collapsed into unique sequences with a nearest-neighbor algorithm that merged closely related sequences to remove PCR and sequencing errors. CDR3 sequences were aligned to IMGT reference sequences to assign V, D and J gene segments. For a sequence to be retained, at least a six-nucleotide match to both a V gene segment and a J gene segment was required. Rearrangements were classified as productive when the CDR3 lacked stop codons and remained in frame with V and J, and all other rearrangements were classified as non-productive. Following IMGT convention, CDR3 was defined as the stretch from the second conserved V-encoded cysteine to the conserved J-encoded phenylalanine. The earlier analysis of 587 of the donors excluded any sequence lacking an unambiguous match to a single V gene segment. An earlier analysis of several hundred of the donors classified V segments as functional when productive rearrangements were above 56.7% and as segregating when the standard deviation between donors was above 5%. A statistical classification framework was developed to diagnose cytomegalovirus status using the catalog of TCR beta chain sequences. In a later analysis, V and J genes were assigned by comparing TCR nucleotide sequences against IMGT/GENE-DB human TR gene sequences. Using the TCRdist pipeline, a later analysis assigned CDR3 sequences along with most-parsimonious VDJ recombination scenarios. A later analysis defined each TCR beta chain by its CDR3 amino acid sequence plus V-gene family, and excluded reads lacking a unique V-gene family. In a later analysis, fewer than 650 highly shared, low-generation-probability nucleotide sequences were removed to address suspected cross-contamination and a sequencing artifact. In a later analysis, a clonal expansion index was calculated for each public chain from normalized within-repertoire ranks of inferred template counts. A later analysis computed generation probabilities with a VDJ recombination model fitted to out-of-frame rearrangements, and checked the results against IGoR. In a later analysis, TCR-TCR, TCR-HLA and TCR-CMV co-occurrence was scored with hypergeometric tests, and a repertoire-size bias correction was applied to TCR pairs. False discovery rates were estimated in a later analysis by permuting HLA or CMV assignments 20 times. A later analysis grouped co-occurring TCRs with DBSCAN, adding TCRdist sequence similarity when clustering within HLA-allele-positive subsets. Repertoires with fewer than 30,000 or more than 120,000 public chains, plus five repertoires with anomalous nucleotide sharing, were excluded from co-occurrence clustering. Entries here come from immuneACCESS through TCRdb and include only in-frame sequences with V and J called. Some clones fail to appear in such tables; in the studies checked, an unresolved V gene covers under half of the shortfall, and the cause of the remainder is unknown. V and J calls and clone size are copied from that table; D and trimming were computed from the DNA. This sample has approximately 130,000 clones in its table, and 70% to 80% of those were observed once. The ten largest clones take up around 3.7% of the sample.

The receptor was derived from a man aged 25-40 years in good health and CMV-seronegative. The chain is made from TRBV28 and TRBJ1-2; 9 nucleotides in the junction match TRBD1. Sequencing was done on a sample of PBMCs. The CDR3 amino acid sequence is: CASTGGQGLYGYTF. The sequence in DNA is TGTGCCAGCACAGGGGGACAGGGATTATATGGCTACACCTTC.